The next 19 T cell receptor beta chains were all read from a single sample in a study of cytomegalovirus exposure and HLA in healthy donors. PCR primers comprised 60 Vbeta and 13 Jbeta primers. TCRdb keeps only in-frame clones here, not all; method: immunoSEQ multiplex PCR. The sample carries 100,000 to 150,000 clones, more than 80% recorded once. Sequencing input: PBMCs. The source of these receptors is a man between 35 and 55 years old in good health and CMV-seronegative.

The gene calls are TRBV30 and TRBJ2-5; D uncertain. CDR3 length: 14 residues. Germline V gene lookup returns CDR1 GTSNPN and CDR2 SVGIG (reference sequence). Trimming left V 2 bases short and J 0 bases short, with 10 bases between. CDR3 in amino acids: CAWSRYSYQETQYF. Written as DNA, the CDR3 is TGTGCCTGGAGTAGGTATAGCTACCAAGAGACCCAGTACTTC.

V is TRBV5-1 and J is TRBJ1-6; 7 bases line up with TRBD1. Trimming at V came to 0 bases and at J to 5 bases, leaving 5 bases not matched to a gene. In germline, CDR1 is SGHRS, CDR2 YFSETQ. The CDR3 totals 16 residues. CDR3 in amino acids: CASSLEGAVNNSPLHF. The CDR3 coding sequence is TGCGCCAGCAGCTTGGAGGGGGCGGTCAATAATTCACCCCTCCACTTT.

This chain uses TRBV4-2 with TRBJ2-2, with 10 bases identical to TRBD2. The CDR3 extends over 18 amino acids. The germline CDR1 and CDR2 sequences are LGHNA and YNFKEQ. V lost 0 bases, J lost 1 base, and 5 bases stayed unmatched. The CDR3 nucleotides are TGTGCCAGCAGCCAAGAGCCACTAGCGGGGATGAACACCGGGGAGCTGTTTTTT. As protein: CASSQEPLAGMNTGELFF.

V usage is TRBV6-1 and J usage is TRBJ1-3; D not certain. The CDR3 has 14 amino acids. V lost 4 bases, J lost 0 bases, and 7 bases lay in between. The V gene's germline CDR1 is MNHNS and CDR2 SASEGT. In nucleotides, the CDR3 is TGTGCCAGCAGTGTCCCGGGCTCTGGAAACACCATATATTTT. This codes for CASSVPGSGNTIYF.

The rearrangement uses TRBV28 and TRBJ1-2; 9 nucleotides agree with TRBD1. The CDR3 contains 13 residues. V lost 5 bases and J lost 5; bases outside the gene matches: 3. CDR1 is MDHEN and CDR2 is SYDVKM in the germline V gene. CDR3 bases: TGTGCCAGCAGTCCCGGGACAGGGTATGGCTACACCTTC. This codes for CASSPGTGYGYTF.

The V gene is TRBV27, the J gene TRBJ2-7, with a tentative D call TRBD1 (5 bases). Germline loops: CDR1 MNHEY, CDR2 SMNVEV (reference sequence). The V and J ends lost 3 bases and 7 bases respectively, with 13 bases between them. The CDR3 runs to 13 residues. The CDR3: CASSFGSGQEQYF. CDR3 DNA: TGTGCCAGCAGTTTTGGTTCAGGGCAAGAGCAGTACTTC.

CDR3 sequence reads: CASSLYVGTRASMNTEAFF. DNA of the CDR3: TGTGCCAGCAGCTTGTACGTTGGGACACGGGCCTCCATGAACACTGAAGCTTTCTTT. The chain joins TRBV5-8 to TRBJ1-1, with a possible D match to TRBD1 (6 bases). V lost 1 base to trimming and J lost 0 bases, with 22 bases between them. Germline V gene sequence: CDR1 SGHTS, CDR2 YDEGEE. The CDR3 runs 19 residues.

This clone was seen a handful of times. The V gene is TRBV19, the J gene TRBJ2-7; 10 nucleotides match TRBD1. The germline gives CDR1 LNHDA, CDR2 SQIVND (reference sequence). J lost 5 bases, V lost 8 bases, and 9 bases had no gene match. The CDR3 has 14 amino acids. The CDR3 sequence: CASQPGQGFHEQYF. Here the CDR3 DNA reads TGTGCCAGTCAACCGGGACAGGGGTTCCACGAGCAGTACTTC.

The chain links TRBV6-5 to TRBJ1-6; possibly TRBD1 for D (5 bases). The CDR3 has 15 residues. Germline V CDR1 and CDR2: MNHEY, SVGAGI. Between the trimmed V and J ends, which lost 5 bases and 5 bases, there was a span of 13 bases. For the CDR3, the DNA is TGTGCCAGCAGTAATGCGGGGCTCGATAATTCACCCCTCCACTTT. Translation gives CASSNAGLDNSPLHF.

The chain is built from TRBV9 and TRBJ1-3; 8 nucleotides align to TRBD1. The germline V gene has CDR1 SGDLS and CDR2 YYNGEE. The J segment lost 4 bases and the V segment lost 2 bases, leaving 8 bases of the junction unmatched. The CDR3 extends over 16 amino acids. CDR3 loop: CASSVAYRTGGNTIYF. CDR3 in DNA: TGTGCCAGCAGCGTGGCCTATCGGACAGGGGGAAACACCATATATTTT.

In this sample, this clone turned up once. This chain joins TRBV18 and TRBJ2-7, with TRBD1 identical over 7 bases. Per the germline V gene, CDR1 is KGHSH and CDR2 is LQKENI. The CDR3 runs 14 residues. The junction had 2 bases not matched to a gene; V was cut back by 3 bases and J by 0 bases. This CDR3 reads CASSPGTDSYEQYF. In DNA form, the CDR3 reads TGTGCCAGCTCACCCGGGACAGACTCCTACGAGCAGTACTTC. The full variable domain, its missing parts supplied by reference TRBV18 and TRBJ2-7, is NAGVMQNPRHLVRRRGQEARLRCSPMKGHSHVYWYRQLPEEGLKFMVYLQKENIIDESGMPKERFSAEFPKEGPSILRIQQVVRGDSAAYFCASSPGTDSYEQYFGPGTRLTVT.

The DNA for the CDR3 is TGCGCCAGCAGCTTGGGCGCTAGCGTCTCCTACAATGAGCAGTTCTTC. Its protein is CASSLGASVSYNEQFF. The V gene is TRBV5-1, the J gene TRBJ2-1, with a weak D call TRBD2 (6 bases). From germline, CDR1 is SGHRS and CDR2 YFSETQ. The CDR3 is 16 residues long. V lost 0 bases and J lost 0, with 10 bases in between.

The V gene is TRBV11-2, the J gene TRBJ1-4; D gene ambiguous. With 1 base removed from V and 6 bases from J, the gap between germline ends came to 15 bases. Germline V gives CDR1 SGHAT, CDR2 FQNNGV. The CDR3 loop spans 16 amino acids. CDR3 DNA: TGTGCCAGCAGCTTAGCCACCGGGAGGGTAGATGAAAAACTGTTTTTT. It specifies CASSLATGRVDEKLFF.

The chain is built from TRBV2 and TRBJ2-7; D is unclear. The V end lost 1 base, the J end lost 0 bases, and 13 bases lay between the germline ends. The CDR3 is made up of 16 amino acids. CDR1 is SNHLY and CDR2 is FYNNEI in the germline V gene. Here the CDR3 reads CASSEGDGRSSYEQYF. Here the CDR3 DNA reads TGTGCCAGCAGTGAAGGCGACGGAAGGAGCTCCTACGAGCAGTACTTC.

The chain links TRBV11-2 to TRBJ1-5, with D uncertain. The germline V gene encodes CDR1 SGHAT and CDR2 FQNNGV. The CDR3 extends over 16 amino acids. V gave up 1 base and J gave up 1 base, with 11 bases separating them. The CDR3 is CASSLARLMSNQPQHF. CDR3 sequence (DNA): TGTGCCAGCAGCTTAGCCCGACTCATGAGCAATCAGCCCCAGCATTTT. The full variable domain, with the rest looked up from reference TRBV11-2 and TRBJ1-5, is EAGVAQSPRYKIIEKRQSVAFWCNPISGHATLYWYQQILGQGPKLLIQFQNNGVVDDSQLPKDRFSAERLKGVDSTLKIQPAKLEDSAVYLCASSLARLMSNQPQHFGDGTRLSIL.

About this clone: At the DNA level, this CDR3 is encoded by other sequences in the same sample as well. The genes are TRBV6-5 and TRBJ1-2, with D possibly being TRBD1 (5 bases). Germline CDR1 MNHEY, CDR2 SVGAGI. The CDR3 is 15 residues long. V lost 2 bases to trimming and J lost 5 bases, with 15 bases between them. In DNA, the CDR3 is TGTGCCAGCAGTTACCAAACCGGGGGAGATTATGGCTACACCTTC. Its translation is CASSYQTGGDYGYTF.

The chain has TRBV28 and TRBJ1-2; D remains ambiguous. The CDR3 loop spans 13 amino acids. Germline CDR1 is MDHEN and CDR2 is SYDVKM. Trimming took off 10 bases at V and 4 bases at J, with 16 bases between the two ends. CDR3 sequence reads: CATGDVGGYGYTF. In nucleotides, the CDR3 is TGTGCCACGGGAGATGTGGGCGGCTATGGCTACACCTTC.

The table lists this clone with a few counts. V and J are TRBV11-3 and TRBJ2-1; the match to TRBD2 covers 8 bases. CDR3 size: 16 residues. Trimming at V came to 5 bases and at J to 0 bases, leaving 6 bases not matched to a gene. Germline V gene sequence: CDR1 SGHNT, CDR2 YENEEA. The CDR3 coding sequence is TGTGCCAGCAGCCACAGCGGGAGTAACTCCTACAATGAGCAGTTCTTC. As protein: CASSHSGSNSYNEQFF.

The chain couples TRBV5-4 to TRBJ2-2, with 13 bases matching TRBD2. CDR3 length: 16 residues. V was clipped by 3 bases and J by 4 bases; unmatched bases: 3. In germline, CDR1 is SGHNT, CDR2 YYREEE (reference sequence). Here the CDR3 DNA reads TGTGCCAGCAGCTCCGGACTAGCGGGGGTCACCGGGGAGCTGTTTTTT. Translating gives CASSSGLAGVTGELFF.